The next 18 T cell receptor beta chains were all read from a single sample in a study of Ad26.COV2.S vaccination and SARS-CoV-2 variants. TCRdb's table, derived via immunoSEQ multiplex PCR, lists solely in-frame clones and lacks some. Here the sample spans roughly 150,000 clones, more than 80% being singletons. Material: peripheral blood, obtained after recovery from COVID-19. The receptors originated from a human donor who had recovered from COVID-19.

This CDR3 reads CASSPSRRGALPSDTQYF. The CDR3 region has the DNA TGTGCCAGCAGCCCCTCCCGGAGAGGGGCCCTTCCGTCGGATACGCAGTATTTT. The chain is built from TRBV4-2 and TRBJ2-3; D is perhaps TRBD1 or TRBD2 (5 bases each). The CDR3 is 18 residues long. Trimming shortened V by 4 bases and J by 6 bases, and 26 bases separated the two germline ends. The V gene's germline CDR1 is LGHNA and CDR2 YNFKEQ.

The J gene is TRBJ1-1, the V gene TRBV4-3; no definite D call. CDR1 is LGHNA, CDR2 YSLEER, per germline. Trimming left V 2 bases short and J 5 bases short, with 18 bases between. The CDR3 is made up of 16 amino acids. This CDR3 reads CASSQSPGDRRTEAFF. Here the CDR3 DNA reads TGCGCCAGCAGCCAATCCCCGGGAGATAGGCGTACTGAAGCTTTCTTT.

The V call is TRBV28, the J call TRBJ2-7; perhaps TRBD2 as D (7 bases). The germline V gene has CDR1 MDHEN and CDR2 SYDVKM. Trimming shortened V by 5 bases and J by 4 bases, and 21 bases separated the two germline ends. The CDR3 has 16 residues. As DNA, the CDR3 is TGTGCCAGCAGTACCCTGGGGGGGCTACCCGTTTACGAGCAGTACTTC. This encodes CASSTLGGLPVYEQYF. The variable domain in full, with the rest retrieved from reference TRBV28 and TRBJ2-7, is DVKVTQSSRYLVKRTGEKVFLECVQDMDHENMFWYRQDPGLGLRLIYFSYDVKMKEKGDIPEGYSVSREKKERFSLILESASTNQTSMYLCASSTLGGLPVYEQYFGPGTRLTVT.

V and J are TRBV6-5 and TRBJ1-2, with 7 bases fitting TRBD1. Germline assignment: CDR1 MNHEY and CDR2 SVGAGI. The CDR3 loop spans 14 amino acids. V lost 10 bases to trimming and J lost 5 bases; unmatched junction nucleotides: 13. CDR3: CATQQGMEGYGYTF. CDR3 nucleotides: TGTGCCACACAACAGGGGATGGAGGGGTATGGCTACACCTTC.

The rearrangement links TRBV6-5 to TRBJ1-6; 10 nucleotides line up with TRBD1. Germline values: CDR1 MNHEY, CDR2 SVGAGI. The trim removed 4 bases at V and 10 bases at J, leaving 4 bases unmatched. CDR3 length equals 14 residues. CDR3 bases: TGTGCCAGCAGTTCCGGGACAGGGGACTCACCCCTCCACTTT. Translating it yields CASSSGTGDSPLHF.

This chain links TRBV28 with TRBJ1-5; maybe TRBD1 (6 bases). Trimming pared 1 base from V and 11 bases from J, leaving 15 bases between. This CDR3 comprises 14 residues. The V gene's germline CDR1 is MDHEN and CDR2 SYDVKM. In DNA, the CDR3 is TGTGCCAGCAGTTTATCCCCGCGGAGGGGGGCCCAGCATTTT. Translated: CASSLSPRRGAQHF.

The V call is TRBV28, the J call TRBJ1-4; 7 positions match TRBD1. Germline V gene data show CDR1 as MDHEN and CDR2 as SYDVKM. The CDR3 is 14 amino acids. Unmatched junction bases numbered 6, after V lost 6 bases and J lost 5 bases. The CDR3 region has the DNA TGTGCCAGCAGCCTGGGACAGATAAATGAAAAACTGTTTTTT. This codes for CASSLGQINEKLFF.

The CDR3 DNA follows: TGCAGCGCTGACAGGGAAAACACTGAAGCTTTCTTT. Its protein product is CSADRENTEAFF. The V gene is TRBV29-1, the J gene TRBJ1-1, with 7 bases matching TRBD1. This CDR3 is 12 amino acids long. Germline loops: CDR1 SQVTM, CDR2 ANQGSEA. The V segment lost 7 bases and the J segment 2 bases; nucleotides outside the gene matches: 4.

The chain employs TRBV2 and TRBJ1-3; D unclear. The CDR3 has 11 residues. V was cut by 11 bases and J by 4 bases, with 9 bases left in between. In germline, CDR1 is SNHLY, CDR2 FYNNEI. As DNA, the CDR3 is TGTGCCGCCTCCCCCGGAAACACCATATATTTT. Translating gives CAASPGNTIYF.

The chain couples TRBV6-1 to TRBJ1-4, with a weak D call TRBD1 (5 bases). The CDR3 sequence is 16 residues long. V was cut by 4 bases and J by 4 bases, with 16 bases left in between. The germline gives CDR1 MNHNS, CDR2 SASEGT. This CDR3 reads CASSGPRGGINEKLFF. The CDR3 nucleotides read TGTGCCAGCAGTGGCCCACGGGGGGGTATTAATGAAAAACTGTTTTTT.

The chain joins TRBV7-2 to TRBJ2-4, with TRBD2 identical over 7 bases. Trimming removed 0 bases from V and 1 base from J; junction bases left unmatched: 6. The CDR3 extends over 17 amino acids. The V gene's germline CDR1 is SGHTA and CDR2 FQGNSA. The CDR3 reads CASSLADWRGAKNIQYF. The CDR3 bases are TGTGCCAGCAGCTTAGCTGATTGGCGGGGGGCCAAAAACATTCAGTACTTC.

The chain has TRBV5-5 and TRBJ1-3; no definite D call. The CDR3 length is 16 residues. Germline CDR1 is SGHKS and CDR2 is YYEKEE (reference sequence). V dropped 4 bases and J dropped 0 bases, with 14 bases sitting between them. DNA of the CDR3: TGTGCCAGCAGCGAGGTGCCGGTTTCCTCTGGAAACACCATATATTTT. Its protein product is CASSEVPVSSGNTIYF.

This sequence joins TRBV11-2 and TRBJ2-3, with D unclear. Germline CDR1 is SGHAT and CDR2 is FQNNGV. This CDR3 is 16 amino acids long. Trimming removed 5 bases from V and 5 bases from J, with 20 bases in between. CDR3 DNA sequence: TGTGCCAGCAGCCCCCGCCCAACAGTTACTGGAGATACGCAGTATTTT. It translates to CASSPRPTVTGDTQYF.

The chain employs TRBV29-1 and TRBJ1-2; D not certain. Per germline, CDR1 SQVTM and CDR2 ANQGSEA. CDR3 length: 14 residues. Trimming cost V 4 bases and J 1 base, with 13 bases left between them. As DNA, the CDR3 is TGCAGCGTTGCTGGAGATCCTAATAACTATGGCTACACCTTC. It translates to CSVAGDPNNYGYTF.

The chain couples TRBV2 to TRBJ1-6; possibly TRBD1 for D (6 bases). The V gene's germline CDR1 is SNHLY and CDR2 FYNNEI. This CDR3 is 14 amino acids long. V was shortened by 4 bases and J by 3 bases, with 7 bases between the two germline ends. The CDR3 bases are TGTGCCAGCAGTGTACAGGGCTATAATTCACCCCTCCACTTT. It codes for CASSVQGYNSPLHF.

The chain combines TRBV25-1 with TRBJ2-5, with unresolved D. The CDR3 has 10 amino acids. Germline CDR1 and CDR2: MGHDK and SYGVNS. V was cut by 4 bases and J by 5 bases, with 2 bases left in between. In DNA, the CDR3 is TGTGCCAGCAGTGGGGAGACCCAGTACTTC. Amino acid sequence: CASSGETQYF.

The chain uses TRBV19 and TRBJ2-7; TRBD1 might be the D (7 bases). This CDR3 is 15 amino acids long. Trimming left V 3 bases short and J 0 bases short, with 12 bases between. Germline lookup yields CDR1 LNHDA and CDR2 SQIVND (reference sequence). CDR3 region: CASSMRQGLSYEQYF. As DNA, the CDR3 is TGTGCCAGTAGTATGAGACAGGGACTCTCCTACGAGCAGTACTTC.

This chain joins TRBV5-4 and TRBJ2-1; 11 bases agree with TRBD2. Germline V CDR1 and CDR2: SGHNT, YYREEE (reference sequence). The CDR3 length is 11 residues. J gave up 13 bases and V 8 bases, and 5 bases lay outside the gene matches. Written as DNA, the CDR3 is TGTGCCAGGAATAGCGGGGGGGCCCAGTTCTTC. Translating it yields CARNSGGAQFF.